A few counts support the clone carrying this T cell receptor beta chain. The assay was immunoSEQ multiplex PCR, and TCRdb's table has in-frame clones only and misses some. This sample carries some 45,000 clones, approximately 78% of them seen once, and the ten largest clones take approximately 35%. Time point here: cycle 4 day 1 (C4D1), after five to seven weeks of nivolumab. Patients all relapsed after autologous stem cell transplantation, and there was variation in brentuximab vedotin exposure. This specimen comes from a study of PD-1 blockade in classical Hodgkin lymphoma. In germline, CDR1 is KGHSH, CDR2 LQKENI. The V end lost 3 bases, the J end lost 5 bases, and 14 bases lay between the germline ends. This CDR3 has 15 amino acids.

The input for sequencing was peripheral blood mononuclear cells (PBMCs), taken before the fourth cycle of nivolumab. V is TRBV18 and J is TRBJ1-5; D remains ambiguous. This receptor was identified in a human donor with classical Hodgkin lymphoma. The CDR3 spells CASSPAAALDQPQHF. The CDR3 nucleotides read TGTGCCAGCTCACCGGCGGCAGCGTTGGATCAGCCCCAGCATTTT. Complete variable domain (other parts from reference TRBV18 and TRBJ1-5): NAGVMQNPRHLVRRRGQEARLRCSPMKGHSHVYWYRQLPEEGLKFMVYLQKENIIDESGMPKERFSAEFPKEGPSILRIQQVVRGDSAAYFCASSPAAALDQPQHFGDGTRLSIL.